The clone carrying this T cell receptor beta chain was counted between two and nine times. Its antigen remains unidentified. The data originate from a study of cytomegalovirus exposure and HLA in healthy donors. General study points: Association of a missense DCLRE1C variant with TCR beta V- and J-gene trimming was reported in a later analysis.

PCR involved 60 Vbeta and 13 Jbeta primers. Sequencing used immunoSEQ multiplex PCR; TCRdb keeps in-frame clones, though not all of them. The table lists 75,000 to 100,000 clones, approximately 76% of them singletons. What was sequenced was PBMCs. This sequence was found in an older woman in good health and CMV-seropositive.

CDR3 coding DNA: TGCAGCGTGGAGGGAAAACAGGTGAACACTGAAGCTTTCTTT. The encoded protein is CSVEGKQVNTEAFF. The chain joins TRBV29-1 to TRBJ1-1, with D perhaps matching TRBD1 (5 bases). The CDR3 is made up of 14 amino acids. V gave up 6 bases and J gave up 0 bases, with 14 bases separating them. CDR1 SQVTM and CDR2 ANQGSEA come from the germline V gene.